The TCR beta chain under discussion was sequenced for a study of T-cell reconstitution after alpha-beta-depleted transplantation in children. As it was prepared, the TCRbeta library received unique molecular identifiers. TCRdb ran MiXCR on the PCR reads and lists one entry per CDR3 protein. The sample lists about 110,000 distinct CDR3 sequences, 10% occurring once. This clonotype came up many times. The CDR3 is made up of 15 amino acids. From germline, CDR1 is DFQATT and CDR2 SNEGSKA (reference sequence). Between the trimmed V and J ends, which lost 0 bases and 6 bases, there was a span of 14 bases. This TCR was recovered from a human donor who donated a stem cell graft to a child with acute lymphoblastic leukemia. Sequenced here: PBMCs from the stem cell graft donor, sampled from the stem cell graft. The V gene is TRBV20-1, the J gene TRBJ2-2; tentatively, D is TRBD1 (5 bases). The CDR3 here is CSAREGAPDAGELFF. As DNA, the CDR3 is TGCAGTGCTAGAGAAGGGGCCCCCGACGCCGGGGAGCTGTTTTTT.